This TCR beta chain was documented in a study of OX40 agonist ivuxolimab in advanced cancers. For the study at large: Patients assigned to dose escalation were diagnosed with hepatocellular carcinoma, melanoma, renal cell or head and neck cancer.

The CDR3 loop spans 14 amino acids. V was trimmed by 5 bases and J by 5 bases, leaving 15 bases between them. CDR1 and CDR2 from the germline V gene are SGHTA and FQGNSA. Profiled with immunoSEQ multiplex PCR; TCRdb holds only in-frame clones, not every one. This sample has roughly 40,000 clones; 82% occur once, and the top ten carry roughly 25%. Study outcomes and limitations: Low levels of normalized T-cell clonal expansion also appeared in some nonresponders. Fewer expanded clones were found on average in CD4+ than in CD8+ T cells. CD4+ and CD8+ T cells in blood underwent clonal expansion by week 6 at 0.1 to 3.0 mg/kg.

As for this clone: Its antigen is as yet unknown.

The TCR was taken from an adult with an advanced solid tumor such as melanoma, head and neck, liver or kidney cancer. The sample in question was CD4+ or CD8+ T cells sorted from blood, obtained in a trial of the OX40 agonist ivuxolimab. The V gene is TRBV7-2, the J gene TRBJ1-1, with D possibly TRBD1 on 6 matching bases. CDR3 bases: TGTGCCAGCAGCCCACAGGGCTCGGGAACTGAAGCTTTCTTT. Its protein product is CASSPQGSGTEAFF.